Reported below is one T cell receptor (beta chain). The ends lost 3 bases at V and 3 bases at J; junction bases unmatched: 8. Per germline, CDR1 MGHRA and CDR2 YSYEKL. The CDR3 spans 15 residues. This sample was included in a study of T cell changes during pregnancy in multiple sclerosis. Assay used: immunoSEQ multiplex PCR; TCRdb lists only in-frame clones, some missing. The sample yields about 61,000 clones, 90% seen once. The chain carries TRBV4-1 and TRBJ2-7; the match to TRBD1 covers 7 bases. The source material was peripheral blood, sampled in the first trimester of pregnancy. This TCR was recovered from a female donor in good health, enrolled as a control in a pregnancy study. The CDR3, as DNA: TGCGCCAGCAGCCAGCAGGACAGGATGGGCTACGAGCAGTACTTC. This gives the protein CASSQQDRMGYEQYF.